This TCR beta chain originates from a study of T cells after posttransplantation cyclophosphamide (dated by TCRdb to between 2015 and 2016). Regarding the study in general: The study tracked T cell repertoire reconstitution by TRB sequencing after myeloablative bone marrow transplantation using posttransplantation cyclophosphamide as GVHD prophylaxis. In 3 patients, up to roughly 3 additional blood samples taken between 2 and 5.2 years after transplant also underwent TRB sequencing, as did pretransplant blood from several patients. TRB sequencing was performed on blood from all 35 or so PTCy patients with 1-year posttransplant specimens. Because TRA and TRB clonality were tightly correlated in nine or ten samples, subsequent TCR analyses were focused on TRB only. Antigen receptor sequencing was done on samples from 35 to 40 PTCy-treated patients and from 15 to 20 related bone marrow donors of those patients. Public TRB sequences were checked against a database of over 3,000 sequences associated with responses to pathogens, tumor antigens, self-antigens and alloantigens.

Broader findings and caveats from the paper: Across 45 or so patients, recipient CMV seropositivity and CMV reactivation were highly associated with TRB clonality; PTCy diversity was similar to CNI/methotrexate controls. The TRB repertoires of T cells infiltrating skin or the GI tract showed only limited overlap with the TRB repertoires found in blood. Donor-recipient similarity was low at 1-2 months but rose over the first year, and later blood repertoires were often dominated by donor CD8+ memory clones.

The germline V gene sets CDR1 to SGHVS and CDR2 to FQNEAQ. V loses 5 bases of germline sequence and J loses 0 bases, and the interval between the two ends is 11 bases. The CDR3 covers 15 residues, taking in both the cysteine and the phenylalanine. CDR3 DNA only is kept here, 45 bases in frame from base 1. Genomic DNA was used for TRB sequencing, which was performed with the immunoSEQ assay at survey resolution or with the hsTCRB kit. The published analysis was carried out like this. Initial read processing used immunoSEQ software, and repertoire analyses used the LymphoSeq R package. Clonality was computed as 1 minus normalized Shannon entropy; Gini coefficient was also calculated for each TRB dataset. To infer phenotypes in unsorted samples, TRB sequences from sorted subsets of the recipient or donor were mapped onto unsorted samples from the same recipient. Imported from immuneACCESS, the table was reduced by TCRdb to in-frame sequences with V and J called. These copies leave out some clones; in studies compared against another copy, an unresolved V gene accounts for under half, and the cause of the remainder is not known. Clonal size and the V and J genes are those of that table, whereas D and trimming came from the DNA. This sample lists tens of thousands of clones; about 90% were detected once. The ten biggest clones cover about 15% of the sample.

The PTCy-treated patients were drawn from a prospective, multi-institutional clinical trial. Peripheral blood and bone marrow mononuclear cells were isolated by Ficoll-Hypaque density centrifugation and cryopreserved. Only one count was recorded for this clone. Its specific antigen is unknown. Qualities for individual bases were not recorded, and no much larger clone is one base off. Material: PBMCs. The clonotype originates from a woman in her thirties or forties with a blood cancer, CMV-positive, and with a related stem cell donor. The chain couples TRBV7-8 to TRBJ1-5; the D region possibly corresponds to TRBD1 (6 bases align). CDR3 protein: CASSDQGYSNQPQHF. The DNA reads as follows: TGTGCCAGCAGCGATCAGGGGTATAGCAATCAGCCCCAGCATTTT.